The rows below give T cell receptor beta chains drawn from one sample of a study of human T cells and chemical hapten exposure. TCRdb used MiXCR to reprocess the 5' RACE reads, holding one entry per CDR3 protein. The profile shows 95,000 to 120,000 distinct CDR3 sequences, around a fifth of them singletons. All receptors derive from a human donor in good health. Each CDR3 is given with its conserved first and last residue. The D gene is left open where the match is weak. The size entry is marked missing in some rows and otherwise reads once, few, many or a size class.

>TRBV28|-|TRBJ1-5|few
TGTGCCAGCAACCCCACAGGGAAGGACGGCCAGCCCCAGCATTTT
CASNPTGKDGQPQHF
>TRBV7-2|-|TRBJ1-5|few
TGTGCCAGCAGCCTCCTTACCAGTTCGGGTCAGCCCCAGCATTTT
CASSLLTSSGQPQHF
>TRBV6-1|TRBD2|TRBJ2-1|-
TGTGCCAGTGAGCGGGATTCCTACAATGAGCAGTTCTTC
CASERDSYNEQFF
>TRBV15|-|TRBJ1-5|few
TGTGCCACCAGCAGAGAGGTAGGGCCTCAGCCCCAGCATTTT
CATSREVGPQPQHF
>TRBV28|-|TRBJ1-4|few
TGTGCCAGCAGCGACAGGGAAAAACTGTTTTTT
CASSDREKLFF
>TRBV4-1|-|TRBJ1-3|few
TGCGCCAGCAGCCAAACCGGCAGGGCCTACTCTGGAAACACCATATATTTT
CASSQTGRAYSGNTIYF
>TRBV29-1|-|TRBJ1-1|few
TGCAGCGTTGGTGACAGGACGAGGATGAACACTGAAGCTTTCTTT
CSVGDRTRMNTEAFF
>TRBV18|-|TRBJ1-4|once
TGTGCCAGCTCACCTGTCCATTCTGCAACTAATGAAAAACTGTTTTTT
CASSPVHSATNEKLFF
>TRBV27|-|TRBJ2-6|few
TGTGCCAGTGGGGACACTCGCCCCTCTGGGGCCAACGTCCTGACTTTC
CASGDTRPSGANVLTF
>TRBV30|-|TRBJ1-1|-
TGTGCCTGGCGTTCCGGACCCAACACTGAAGCTTTCTTT
CAWRSGPNTEAFF
>TRBV14|-|TRBJ2-5|-
TGTGCCAGCAGCCCACGGACTTTTAGAGAGACCCAGTACTTC
CASSPRTFRETQYF
>TRBV28|-|TRBJ2-5|-
TGTGCCAGCAGTTTTACCGAGGCGGTGTGGGAGACCCAGTACTTC
CASSFTEAVWETQYF
>TRBV29-1|TRBD2|TRBJ2-3|-
TGCAGCGTTGCGACTAGCGGGGGATCCTATACGCAGTATTTT
CSVATSGGSYTQYF
>TRBV12-3/TRBV12-4|TRBD1|TRBJ1-2|few
TGTGCCAGCAGTTCCGGACAGGGATTATTCCGTGGCTACACCTTC
CASSSGQGLFRGYTF
>TRBV7-7|-|TRBJ2-6|-
TGTGCTAGCAGCCCATTCACGGGGGCCAACGTCCTGACTTTC
CASSPFTGANVLTF
>TRBV29-1|-|TRBJ1-2|-
TGCAGCGTTGACTCCTATAACTATGGCTACACCTTC
CSVDSYNYGYTF
>TRBV29-1|TRBD2|TRBJ2-3|many
TGCAGCGTCGCGGGGACTAGCGGGAGGAGCTTCCTGGCAGATACGCAGTATTTT
CSVAGTSGRSFLADTQYF
>TRBV20-1|TRBD2|TRBJ2-1|few
TGCAGTGCTACACTAGCGGGAGTTGGTCGAGATGAGCAGTTCTTC
CSATLAGVGRDEQFF
>TRBV29-1|-|TRBJ2-2|-
TGCAGCGTTCGACAGGCGCACACCGGGGAGCTGTTTTTT
CSVRQAHTGELFF
>TRBV2|-|TRBJ2-2|-
TGTGCCAGCAGTGAATCCTTCACTGACACCGGGGAGCTGTTTTTT
CASSESFTDTGELFF
>TRBV4-1|-|TRBJ1-1|-
TGCGCCAGCAGCCAGTCGGTAGGCGGCATGAACACTGAAGCTTTCTTT
CASSQSVGGMNTEAFF
>TRBV2|-|TRBJ2-3|-
TGTGCCAGCAGTGGACAAGGCCTAGTGGGAGATACGCAGTATTTT
CASSGQGLVGDTQYF
>TRBV3-1|TRBD1|TRBJ2-6|few
TGTGCCAGCAATCATCCCGGGACAGCTGGGGCCAACGTCCTGACTTTC
CASNHPGTAGANVLTF
>TRBV20-1|TRBD2|TRBJ2-1|many
TGCAGTGCTAGATCCTTAGCGGGAGGGTCCTACAATGAGCAGTTCTTC
CSARSLAGGSYNEQFF
>TRBV5-1|TRBD2|TRBJ2-1|-
TGCGCCAGCAGCACTACTAGCGGCGGGGGCAATGAGCAGTTCTTC
CASSTTSGGGNEQFF
>TRBV4-1|-|TRBJ2-3|-
TGCGCCAGCAGCCACCTCACGGCAGATATTGATACGCAGTATTTT
CASSHLTADIDTQYF
>TRBV7-2|-|TRBJ1-4|-
TGTGCCAGCAGCCCTCACGAGGGATGGCCAAAAACTAATGAAAAACTGTTTTTT
CASSPHEGWPKTNEKLFF
>TRBV7-2|TRBD1|TRBJ2-4|-
TGTGCCAGCAGCTCCAGGGGGACAGGAAACCTTCGGGCCAAAAACATTCAGTACTTC
CASSSRGTGNLRAKNIQYF
>TRBV7-9|-|TRBJ2-4|-
TGTGCCAGCAGCCCGGGGGCCAAAAACATTCAGTACTTC
CASSPGAKNIQYF
>TRBV2|TRBD1|TRBJ2-7|few
TGTGCCAGCAGTGACCCCGGACAGGGAATGGACGAGCAGTACTTC
CASSDPGQGMDEQYF
>TRBV7-2|TRBD1|TRBJ1-1|-
TGTGCCAGCAGTTCCGGGACAGGGGTCCCCGAAGCTTTCTTT
CASSSGTGVPEAFF
>TRBV6-5|TRBD2|TRBJ2-7|-
TGTGCCAGCGGACGAGGGGTGGAGCGGGACGGTGAGCAGTACTTC
CASGRGVERDGEQYF
>TRBV30|TRBD2|TRBJ2-1|many
TGTGCCTGGACCGTGGGAGGGCCTACTGAGCAGTTCTTC
CAWTVGGPTEQFF
>TRBV5-1|-|TRBJ2-5|-
TGCGCCAGCCCCCCCGCCAGGGAAGAGACCCAGTACTTC
CASPPAREETQYF
>TRBV7-3|-|TRBJ1-2|few
TGTGCCAGCAGCTTAACGACTGGCTATGGCTACACCTTC
CASSLTTGYGYTF
>TRBV27|TRBD2|TRBJ2-5|few
TGTGCCAGCAGATCTGGACTAGCGGGTCAAGAGACCCAGTACTTC
CASRSGLAGQETQYF
>TRBV27|-|TRBJ2-7|-
TGTGCCAGCGGCTCGCGGGAGCAGTACTTC
CASGSREQYF
>TRBV12-3/TRBV12-4|-|TRBJ1-1|few
TGTGCCAGCAGTCCGACCGAGGTCACTGAAGCTTTCTTT
CASSPTEVTEAFF
>TRBV27|-|TRBJ2-3|few
TGTGCCAGCAGTTTGAAGGTAACAGATACGCAGTATTTT
CASSLKVTDTQYF
>TRBV30|TRBD2|TRBJ2-3|-
TGTGCCGGGACCCCCGGGACTAGCGGGAAGACAGATACGCAGTATTTT
CAGTPGTSGKTDTQYF
>TRBV6-5|TRBD1|TRBJ1-1|few
TGTGCCAGCAATGGGTTCGGACAGGGAAGGACTGAAGCTTTCTTT
CASNGFGQGRTEAFF
>TRBV5-4|-|TRBJ2-1|-
TGTGCCATCCTCGGCCCAGGCGATGAGCAGTTCTTC
CAILGPGDEQFF
>TRBV20-1|TRBD1|TRBJ1-4|-
TGCAGTGCCCCGGGACAGTTTAATGAAAAACTGTTTTTT
CSAPGQFNEKLFF